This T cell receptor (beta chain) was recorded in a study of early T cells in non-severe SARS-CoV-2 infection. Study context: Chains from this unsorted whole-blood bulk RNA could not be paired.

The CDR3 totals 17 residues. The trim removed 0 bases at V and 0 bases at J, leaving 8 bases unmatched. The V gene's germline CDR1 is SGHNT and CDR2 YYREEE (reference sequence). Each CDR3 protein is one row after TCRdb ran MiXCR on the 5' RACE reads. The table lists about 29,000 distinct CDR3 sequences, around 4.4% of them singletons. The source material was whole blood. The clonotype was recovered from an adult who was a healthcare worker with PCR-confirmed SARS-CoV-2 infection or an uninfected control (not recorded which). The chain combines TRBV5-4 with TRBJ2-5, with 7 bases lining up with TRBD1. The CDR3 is CASSLAAGGPYQETQYF. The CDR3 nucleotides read TGTGCCAGCAGCTTGGCCGCAGGGGGACCGTACCAAGAGACCCAGTACTTC.